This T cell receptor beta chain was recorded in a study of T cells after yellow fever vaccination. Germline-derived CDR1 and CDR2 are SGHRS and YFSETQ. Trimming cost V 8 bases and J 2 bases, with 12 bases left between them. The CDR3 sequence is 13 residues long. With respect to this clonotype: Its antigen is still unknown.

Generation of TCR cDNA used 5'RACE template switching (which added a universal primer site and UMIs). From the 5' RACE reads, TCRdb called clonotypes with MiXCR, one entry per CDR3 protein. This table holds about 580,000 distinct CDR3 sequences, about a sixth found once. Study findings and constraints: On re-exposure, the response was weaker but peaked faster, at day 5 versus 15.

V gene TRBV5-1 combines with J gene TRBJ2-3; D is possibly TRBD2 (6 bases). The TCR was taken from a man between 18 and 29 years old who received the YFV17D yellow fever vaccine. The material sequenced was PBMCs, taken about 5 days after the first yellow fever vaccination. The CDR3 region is CASAGLNTDTQYF. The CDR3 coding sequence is TGCGCCAGTGCGGGACTGAACACAGATACGCAGTATTTT.